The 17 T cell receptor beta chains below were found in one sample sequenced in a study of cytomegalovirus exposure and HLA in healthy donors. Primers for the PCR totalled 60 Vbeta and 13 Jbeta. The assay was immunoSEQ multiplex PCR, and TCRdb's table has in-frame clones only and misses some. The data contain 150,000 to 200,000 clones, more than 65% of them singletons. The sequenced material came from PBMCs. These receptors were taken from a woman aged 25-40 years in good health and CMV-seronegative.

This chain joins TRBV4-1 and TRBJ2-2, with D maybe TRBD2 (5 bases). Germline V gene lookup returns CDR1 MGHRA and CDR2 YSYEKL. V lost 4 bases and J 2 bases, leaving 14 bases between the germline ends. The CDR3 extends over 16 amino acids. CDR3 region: CASSPLSGDNTGELFF. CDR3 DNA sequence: TGCGCCAGCAGCCCCTTGAGCGGAGACAACACCGGGGAGCTGTTTTTT.

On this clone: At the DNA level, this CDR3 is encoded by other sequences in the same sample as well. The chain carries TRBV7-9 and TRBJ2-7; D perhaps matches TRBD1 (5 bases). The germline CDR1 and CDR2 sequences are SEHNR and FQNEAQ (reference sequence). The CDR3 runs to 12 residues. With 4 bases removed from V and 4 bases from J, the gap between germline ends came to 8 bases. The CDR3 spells CASSSQGYEQYF. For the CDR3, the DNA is TGTGCCAGCAGCTCCCAGGGATACGAGCAGTACTTC.

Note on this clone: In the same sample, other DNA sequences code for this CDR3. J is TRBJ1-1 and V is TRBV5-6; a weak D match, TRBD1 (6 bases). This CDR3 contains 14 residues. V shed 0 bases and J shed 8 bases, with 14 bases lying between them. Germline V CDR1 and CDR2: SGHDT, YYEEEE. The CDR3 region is CASSLGGRTGEAFF. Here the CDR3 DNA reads TGTGCCAGCAGCTTGGGGGGGCGCACGGGCGAAGCTTTCTTT.

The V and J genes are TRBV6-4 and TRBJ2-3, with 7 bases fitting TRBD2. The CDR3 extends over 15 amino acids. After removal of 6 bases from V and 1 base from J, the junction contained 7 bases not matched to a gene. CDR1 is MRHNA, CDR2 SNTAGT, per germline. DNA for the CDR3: TGTGCCAGCAGCCCAGCCACTAGCGGCACAGATACGCAGTATTTT. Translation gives CASSPATSGTDTQYF.

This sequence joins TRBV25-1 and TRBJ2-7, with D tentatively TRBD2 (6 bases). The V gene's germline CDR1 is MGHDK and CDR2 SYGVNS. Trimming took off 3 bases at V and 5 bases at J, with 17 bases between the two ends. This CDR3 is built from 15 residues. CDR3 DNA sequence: TGTGCCAGCAGTGAGGATCTAGCGTTTGCCCACGAGCAGTACTTC. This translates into CASSEDLAFAHEQYF.

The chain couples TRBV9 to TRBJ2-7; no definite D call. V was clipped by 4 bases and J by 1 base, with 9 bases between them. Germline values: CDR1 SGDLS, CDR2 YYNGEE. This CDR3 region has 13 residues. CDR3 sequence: CASSPRPSYEQYF. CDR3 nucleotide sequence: TGTGCCAGCAGCCCGCGCCCGTCCTACGAGCAGTACTTC.

This CDR3 is CASMDRDTEAFF. Written as DNA, the CDR3 is TGTGCCAGTATGGACAGAGACACTGAAGCTTTCTTT. J is TRBJ1-1 and V is TRBV19, with TRBD1 as a possible D gene (6 bases). Germline-derived CDR1 and CDR2 are LNHDA and SQIVND (reference sequence). The CDR3 sequence is 12 residues long. With 7 bases removed from V and 3 bases from J, the gap between germline ends came to 9 bases. The full variable domain, completed using reference TRBV19 and TRBJ1-1, is DGGITQSPKYLFRKEGQNVTLSCEQNLNHDAMYWYRQDPGQGLRLIYYSQIVNDFQKGDIAEGYSVSREKKESFPLTVTSAQKNPTAFYLCASMDRDTEAFFGQGTRLTVV.

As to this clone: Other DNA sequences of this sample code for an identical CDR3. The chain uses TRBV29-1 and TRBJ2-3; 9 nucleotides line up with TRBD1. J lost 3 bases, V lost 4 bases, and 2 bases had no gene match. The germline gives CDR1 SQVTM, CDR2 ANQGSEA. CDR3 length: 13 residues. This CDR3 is CSVGQGVTDTQYF. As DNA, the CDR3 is TGCAGCGTTGGACAGGGGGTGACAGATACGCAGTATTTT.

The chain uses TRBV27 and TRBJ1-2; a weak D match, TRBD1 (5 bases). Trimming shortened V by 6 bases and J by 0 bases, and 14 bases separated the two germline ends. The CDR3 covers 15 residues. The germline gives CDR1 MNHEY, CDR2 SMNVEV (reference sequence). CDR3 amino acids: CASSLGGPANYGYTF. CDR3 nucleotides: TGTGCCAGCAGCCTGGGGGGACCAGCTAACTATGGCTACACCTTC.

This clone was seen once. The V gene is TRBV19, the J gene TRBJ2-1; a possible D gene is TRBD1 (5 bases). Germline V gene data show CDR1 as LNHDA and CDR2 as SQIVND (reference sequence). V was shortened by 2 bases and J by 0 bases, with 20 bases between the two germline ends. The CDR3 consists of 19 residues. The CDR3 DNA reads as TGTGCCAGTAGTATACCCCCCTGGGGCGGAACCAGCTCCTACAATGAGCAGTTCTTC. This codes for CASSIPPWGGTSSYNEQFF.

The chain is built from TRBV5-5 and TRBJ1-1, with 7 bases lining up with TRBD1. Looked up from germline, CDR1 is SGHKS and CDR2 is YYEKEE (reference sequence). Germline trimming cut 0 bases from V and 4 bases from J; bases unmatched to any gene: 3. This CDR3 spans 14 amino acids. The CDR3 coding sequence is TGTGCCAGCAGCTTGGAGGGGGCTGGCACTGAAGCTTTCTTT. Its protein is CASSLEGAGTEAFF.

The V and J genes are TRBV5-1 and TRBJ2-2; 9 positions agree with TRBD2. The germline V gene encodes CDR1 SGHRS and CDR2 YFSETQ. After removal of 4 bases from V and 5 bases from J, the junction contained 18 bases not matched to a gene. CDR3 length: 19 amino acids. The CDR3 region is CASSPGVGSGLAGTGELFF. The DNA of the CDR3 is TGCGCCAGCAGCCCCGGAGTCGGCAGCGGCCTAGCGGGGACCGGGGAGCTGTTTTTT.

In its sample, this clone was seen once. The CDR3 bases are TGTGCCAGCTCACCACTCGTACAGGGGGCCGGGGAGCTGTTTTTT. Residues: CASSPLVQGAGELFF. V gene TRBV18 combines with J gene TRBJ2-2; 8 bases align to TRBD1. Germline CDR1 KGHSH, CDR2 LQKENI. There are 15 residues in the CDR3. Unmatched junction bases numbered 4, after V lost 1 base and J lost 6 bases.

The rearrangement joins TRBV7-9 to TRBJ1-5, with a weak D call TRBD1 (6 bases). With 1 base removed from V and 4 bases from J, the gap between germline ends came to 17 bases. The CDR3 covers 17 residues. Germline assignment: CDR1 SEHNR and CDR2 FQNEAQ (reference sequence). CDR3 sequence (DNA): TGTGCCAGCAGCTTAGGATTTATAGGACAGAAGAATCAGCCCCAGCATTTT. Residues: CASSLGFIGQKNQPQHF.

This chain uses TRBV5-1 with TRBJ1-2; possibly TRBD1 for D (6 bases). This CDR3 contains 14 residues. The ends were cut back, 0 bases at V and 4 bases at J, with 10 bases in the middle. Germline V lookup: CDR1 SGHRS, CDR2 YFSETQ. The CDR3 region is CASSLEGGIYGYTF. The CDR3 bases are TGCGCCAGCAGCTTGGAGGGGGGGATCTATGGCTACACCTTC.

CDR3 DNA: TGTGCCAGCAGCTTGGACAGGCCCTCCTACGAGCAGTACTTC. This encodes CASSLDRPSYEQYF. V and J are TRBV7-9 and TRBJ2-7; TRBD1 agrees at 7 bases. The J segment lost 0 bases and the V segment lost 3 bases, leaving 2 bases of the junction unmatched. Germline V gives CDR1 SEHNR, CDR2 FQNEAQ (reference sequence). The CDR3 covers 14 residues.

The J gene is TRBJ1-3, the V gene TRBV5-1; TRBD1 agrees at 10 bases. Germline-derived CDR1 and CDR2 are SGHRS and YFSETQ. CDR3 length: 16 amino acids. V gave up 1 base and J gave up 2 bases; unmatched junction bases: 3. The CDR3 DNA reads TGCGCCAGCAGCTTGTGGACAGGGGGTGCTGGAAACACCATATATTTT. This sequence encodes CASSLWTGGAGNTIYF.